This passage covers 26 T cell receptor beta chains from one sample sequenced in a study of patients and donors after allogeneic stem cell transplantation. TCRdb re-analysed the RT-PCR reads in MiXCR, keeping a single row per CDR3 protein. The sample lists about 960,000 distinct CDR3 sequences; more than 15% were seen once. The sequencing sample was made of blood, either unsorted or a sorted T cell fraction (not recorded which). Source of these receptors: a human donor who was either an allogeneic HSCT recipient or a stem cell or donor lymphocyte infusion donor (not recorded which). It is not recorded whose cells these are; they may come from a transplant donor.

The V and J genes are TRBV19 and TRBJ2-5, with 7 bases matching TRBD1. CDR3 length equals 13 residues. Trimming removed 6 bases from V and 2 bases from J; junction bases left unmatched: 3. Per germline, CDR1 LNHDA and CDR2 SQIVND (reference sequence). CDR3 DNA sequence: TGTGCCAGTAGCGGGACAGAACAAGAGACCCAGTACTTC. Translated: CASSGTEQETQYF. The whole variable domain, filled in from reference TRBV19 and TRBJ2-5, reads DGGITQSPKYLFRKEGQNVTLSCEQNLNHDAMYWYRQDPGQGLRLIYYSQIVNDFQKGDIAEGYSVSREKKESFPLTVTSAQKNPTAFYLCASSGTEQETQYFGPGTRLLVL.

This chain links TRBV4-3 with TRBJ1-1; D unclear. V lost 4 bases and J lost 4, with 13 bases in between. Germline loops: CDR1 LGHNA, CDR2 YSLEER. CDR3 length: 14 amino acids. DNA of the CDR3: TGCGCCAGCAGCCCCACAGCGTCCTTCACTGAAGCTTTCTTT. Its protein is CASSPTASFTEAFF.

The chain is built from TRBV12-3 or TRBV12-4 and TRBJ2-2; D possibly corresponds to TRBD2 (5 bases). The CDR3 is made up of 15 amino acids. The V end was cut by 7 bases, the J end by 4 bases, with 16 bases between. The CDR3 sequence is CASTSERVRTGELFF. CDR3 in DNA: TGTGCCAGCACAAGTGAGAGGGTTCGCACCGGGGAGCTGTTTTTT.

CDR3 nucleotides: TGTGCCACCAGTGCCTTAGGACAGGGAACGTCCATCGCCGAAACTAATGAAAAACTGTTTTTT. Its protein product is CATSALGQGTSIAETNEKLFF. V gene TRBV24-1 combines with J gene TRBJ1-4; TRBD1 agrees at 8 bases. This CDR3 is built from 21 residues. Germline CDR1 reads KGHDR; CDR2 reads SFDVKD. The trim removed 5 bases at V and 1 base at J, leaving 20 bases unmatched.

The rearrangement uses TRBV7-8 and TRBJ1-4; TRBD1 aligns across 10 bases. Germline CDR1 reads SGHVS; CDR2 reads FQNEAQ. The CDR3 consists of 15 residues. V dropped 1 base and J dropped 8; count of bases not matched to a gene: 4. The CDR3 here is CASSLGTGGSEKLFF. In DNA form, the CDR3 reads TGTGCCAGCAGCTTAGGGACAGGGGGAAGCGAAAAACTGTTTTTT.

The chain carries TRBV11-2 and TRBJ2-2; D possibly corresponds to TRBD1 (5 bases). There are 18 residues in the CDR3. Trimming pared 5 bases from V and 5 bases from J, leaving 24 bases between. CDR1 and CDR2 from the germline V gene are SGHAT and FQNNGV. CDR3 in amino acids: CASSAEGAGQIETGELFF. The CDR3 DNA reads TGTGCCAGCAGCGCGGAAGGGGCAGGGCAAATAGAGACCGGGGAGCTGTTTTTT.

This clonotype turned up a few times. This chain's CDR3 is CSVGVGFWGGNTEAFF. Here the CDR3 DNA reads TGCAGCGTTGGAGTCGGTTTTTGGGGGGGGAACACTGAAGCTTTCTTT. The genes are TRBV29-1 and TRBJ1-1, with a weak D call TRBD1 (5 bases). Deletions cut 4 bases from V and 1 base from J, with 19 bases between. The CDR3 has 16 residues. Germline-derived CDR1 and CDR2 are SQVTM and ANQGSEA.

This clonotype was seen a handful of times. This chain links TRBV5-1 with TRBJ2-5; no firm D call. Trimming took off 5 bases at V and 5 bases at J, with 13 bases between the two ends. Per the germline V gene, CDR1 is SGHRS and CDR2 is YFSETQ. This CDR3 spans 13 amino acids. CDR3 sequence (DNA): TGCGCCAGCAGTTCCTCCGGCTCCGAGACCCAGTACTTC. It encodes CASSSSGSETQYF.

This clonotype came up a few times. V usage is TRBV15 and J usage is TRBJ2-7; D unclear. The CDR3 totals 15 residues. The germline V gene encodes CDR1 LNHNV and CDR2 YYDKDF (reference sequence). V was trimmed by 0 bases and J by 0 bases, leaving 9 bases between them. For the CDR3, the DNA is TGTGCCACCAGCAGAGACTACCAGCTCTCCTACGAGCAGTACTTC. As protein: CATSRDYQLSYEQYF.

The table lists this clonotype with a few counts. The chain joins TRBV20-1 to TRBJ2-6, with a weak D call TRBD2 (5 bases). The V end lost 3 bases, the J end lost 1 base, and 10 bases lay between the germline ends. Germline V gene sequence: CDR1 DFQATT, CDR2 SNEGSKA (reference sequence). This CDR3 comprises 15 residues. CDR3 sequence reads: CSASGVGSGANVLTF. CDR3 nucleotide sequence: TGCAGTGCTAGCGGGGTCGGGTCTGGGGCCAACGTCCTGACTTTC.

The genes are TRBV4-2 and TRBJ2-2; 7 bases agree with TRBD1. CDR1 LGHNA and CDR2 YNFKEQ come from the germline V gene. Trimming cost V 6 bases and J 0 bases; bases outside gene matches: 4. CDR3 size: 15 residues. CDR3 sequence: CASSRQGPNTGELFF. Here the CDR3 DNA reads TGTGCCAGCAGTCGACAGGGCCCGAACACCGGGGAGCTGTTTTTT.

The chain is built from TRBV7-2 and TRBJ2-3; no clear D. V was trimmed by 0 bases and J by 4 bases, leaving 14 bases between them. From germline, CDR1 is SGHTA and CDR2 FQGNSA. The CDR3 totals 16 residues. CDR3: CASSLAWLIRADTQYF. DNA for the CDR3: TGTGCCAGCAGCTTAGCGTGGCTAATCCGAGCAGATACGCAGTATTTT.

The chain's CDR3 is CATSDPMSSGEQYF. As DNA, the CDR3 is TGTGCCACCAGTGACCCCATGAGCTCGGGCGAGCAGTACTTC. This chain links TRBV24-1 with TRBJ2-7; D gene uncertain. V was cut by 4 bases and J by 6 bases, with 15 bases left in between. CDR1 KGHDR and CDR2 SFDVKD come from the germline V gene. The CDR3 is 14 amino acids.

The chain recombines TRBV12-3 or TRBV12-4 with TRBJ2-5, with 11 bases aligning to TRBD2. This CDR3 comprises 16 residues. With 5 bases clipped from V and 4 bases from J, the junction kept 9 bases outside the gene matches. The CDR3 sequence: CASSPRSGRAPETQYF. The CDR3 DNA follows: TGTGCCAGCAGTCCCCGTAGCGGGAGGGCCCCAGAGACCCAGTACTTC.

This clonotype appeared a few times. This sequence joins TRBV12-3 or TRBV12-4 and TRBJ2-3; 7 nucleotides align to TRBD2. The CDR3 totals 13 residues. Trimming took 7 bases from V and 10 from J; bases not matched to a gene: 11. The CDR3 is CASTNTGTNAQYF. The DNA for the CDR3 is TGTGCCAGCACCAACACCGGGACTAATGCGCAGTATTTT.

This clonotype was seen at least ten times. This chain connects TRBV20-1 to TRBJ1-2; D is possibly TRBD1 (6 bases). CDR1 and CDR2 from the germline V gene are DFQATT and SNEGSKA (reference sequence). V lost 0 bases to trimming and J lost 2 bases, with 13 bases between them. This CDR3 has 15 amino acids. This CDR3 reads CSARDQAGANYGYTF. The CDR3 nucleotides are TGCAGTGCTAGAGATCAGGCGGGGGCGAACTATGGCTACACCTTC.

This clonotype showed up just a few times. This chain joins TRBV15 and TRBJ1-5; D remains ambiguous. Trimming removed 1 base at V and 3 bases at J, with 16 bases between. The CDR3 is 17 amino acids. From germline, CDR1 is LNHNV and CDR2 YYDKDF (reference sequence). The CDR3 loop is CATSRVRWEENNQPQHF. Written as DNA, the CDR3 is TGTGCCACCAGCAGAGTTCGGTGGGAGGAGAACAATCAGCCCCAGCATTTT. Full variable domain (missing parts from reference TRBV15 and TRBJ1-5): DAMVIQNPRYQVTQFGKPVTLSCSQTLNHNVMYWYQQKSSQAPKLLFHYYDKDFNNEADTPDNFQSRRPNTSFCFLDIRSPGLGDTAMYLCATSRVRWEENNQPQHFGDGTRLSIL.

On this clonotype: The junction and the germline gene differ at one end; a read error may be behind it. The chain combines TRBV12-3 or TRBV12-4 with TRBJ2-2, with D uncertain. This CDR3 is 12 amino acids long. The CDR3 loop reads CASSLNIGELFF. In nucleotides, the CDR3 is TGTGCCAGCAGTTTAAACATCGGGGAGCTGTTTTTT.

The table lists this clonotype with many counts. Relative to the germline gene, one junction end is altered; a read error may explain this. This chain joins TRBV18 and TRBJ2-5; unclear D gene. The CDR3 is made up of 13 amino acids. Germline V CDR1 and CDR2: KGHSH, LQKENI. The chain's CDR3 is CASSPQLQETQYF. The CDR3 bases are TGTGCCAGCTCCCCACAGTTACAAGAGACCCAGTACTTC.

The chain combines TRBV7-8 with TRBJ2-1; D not certain. Between the trimmed V and J ends, which lost 4 bases and 1 base, there was a span of 11 bases. The CDR3 runs to 15 residues. Germline loops: CDR1 SGHVS, CDR2 FQNEAQ. CDR3 bases: TGTGCCAGCAGCTCCGCCGGAGAGTCCTACAATGAGCAGTTCTTC. Its translation: CASSSAGESYNEQFF.

This clonotype was seen more than once but under ten times. The chain has TRBV21-1 and TRBJ2-3; TRBD2 reflects the table's D call only, with no check against the DNA. TRBV21-1 is a recognized pseudogene. The CDR3 runs 20 residues. CDR3 loop: CASSVGTSGRSPSKRNTQYF. CDR3 DNA: TGTGCCAGCAGCGTTGGGACTAGCGGGAGAAGTCCGAGCAAAAGGAATACGCAGTATTTT.

This chain uses TRBV9 with TRBJ2-7; no reliable D call. The germline V gene has CDR1 SGDLS and CDR2 YYNGEE. The CDR3 is 14 residues long. Trimming stripped 0 bases from V and 2 bases from J, with 9 bases between. The CDR3 sequence: CASSVESATYEQYF. CDR3 nucleotide sequence: TGTGCCAGCAGCGTAGAGTCAGCCACCTACGAGCAGTACTTC.

This clonotype turned up a few times. V is TRBV20-1 and J is TRBJ2-1, with D possibly matching TRBD2 (6 bases). The CDR3 sequence is 14 residues long. Germline V lookup: CDR1 DFQATT, CDR2 SNEGSKA (reference sequence). The V and J ends lost 5 bases and 2 bases respectively, with 13 bases between them. The CDR3 spells CSAYRTTTYNEQFF. CDR3 nucleotides: TGCAGTGCTTACCGGACTACTACCTACAATGAGCAGTTCTTC.

This clonotype was counted between two and nine times. The genes are TRBV6-1 and TRBJ2-1, with D possibly matching TRBD2 (5 bases). V shed 0 bases and J shed 9 bases, with 9 bases lying between them. The CDR3 loop spans 13 amino acids. Germline values: CDR1 MNHNS, CDR2 SASEGT. CDR3 residues: CASSEALRGEQFF. Written as DNA, the CDR3 is TGTGCCAGCAGTGAAGCGCTTCGGGGTGAGCAGTTCTTC.

This clonotype has a handful of counts. The V and J genes are TRBV6-2 or TRBV6-3 and TRBJ1-2; 11 nucleotides line up with TRBD1. V lost 0 bases, J lost 6 bases, and 3 bases stayed unmatched. The germline CDR1 and CDR2 sequences are MNHEY and SVGEGT. The CDR3 is 15 amino acids. The CDR3 sequence: CASSYSRTGGDGYTF. CDR3 bases: TGTGCCAGCAGTTACTCCAGGACAGGGGGCGATGGCTACACCTTC.

The rearrangement uses TRBV20-1 and TRBJ1-2; 10 bases fit TRBD1. The CDR3 runs to 13 residues. The germline V gene has CDR1 DFQATT and CDR2 SNEGSKA (reference sequence). Trimming removed 3 bases from V and 6 bases from J; junction bases left unmatched: 4. DNA for the CDR3: TGCAGTGCTAGGGGACAGGGGAACAATGGCTACACCTTC. Protein product: CSARGQGNNGYTF.